The clone carrying this TCR delta chain is categorized as medium-sized. This entry belongs to a study of gamma-delta chains in newborns, infants, children. Study background: Polyclonal expansion of innate γδ T cells after birth follows microbial exposure.

The CDR3 runs to 18 residues. Trimming cost V 2 bases and J 2 bases; bases outside gene matches: 7. Germline V gene lookup returns CDR1 GEAIGNYY and CDR2 EKD. TCRdb reanalyzed the reads using CATT. The table lists roughly 3,100 delta-chain clones, about 2.7% of them singletons. The specimen was blood. V usage is TRDV2 and J usage is TRDJ3, with 8 nucleotides matching TRDD3. The TCR sequence derives from a child who was a newborn, infant or young child, either healthy, febrile or measles-vaccinated (not recorded which). The CDR3 DNA reads as TGTGCCTGTGACAAGCTAGGGGATACTACCTGGGACACCCGACAGATGTTTTTC. Encoded protein: CACDKLGDTTWDTRQMFF.